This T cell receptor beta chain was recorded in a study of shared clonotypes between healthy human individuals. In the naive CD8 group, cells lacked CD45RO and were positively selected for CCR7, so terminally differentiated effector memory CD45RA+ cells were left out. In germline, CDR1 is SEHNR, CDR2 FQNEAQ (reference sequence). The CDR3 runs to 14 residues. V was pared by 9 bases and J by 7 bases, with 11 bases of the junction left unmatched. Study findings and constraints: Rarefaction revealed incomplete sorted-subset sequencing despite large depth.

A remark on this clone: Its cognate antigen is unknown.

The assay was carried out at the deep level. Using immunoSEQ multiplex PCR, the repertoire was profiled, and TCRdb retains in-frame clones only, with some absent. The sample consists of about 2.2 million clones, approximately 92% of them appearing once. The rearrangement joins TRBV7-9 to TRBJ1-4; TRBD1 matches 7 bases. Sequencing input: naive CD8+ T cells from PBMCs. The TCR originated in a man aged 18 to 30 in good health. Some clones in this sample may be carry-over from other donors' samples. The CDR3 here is CASGYRDSPEKLFF. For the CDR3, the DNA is TGTGCCAGTGGCTACCGGGACAGTCCTGAAAAACTGTTTTTT.